The 12 T cell receptor beta chains below were found in one sample sequenced in a study of blood T cell repertoires in COVID-19. The method was immunoSEQ multiplex PCR; TCRdb's version includes in-frame clones alone and lacks a portion of them. The profile covers about 440,000 clones, with approximately 90% appearing a single time and approximately 2% taken by the ten largest. The specimen sequenced was PBMCs or T cells enriched from blood (not recorded which). These receptors were taken from a woman aged 18-29 years with acute COVID-19.

The J gene is TRBJ2-3, the V gene TRBV29-1; 11 bases are shared with TRBD2. With 3 bases clipped from V and 4 bases from J, the junction kept 6 bases outside the gene matches. CDR1 SQVTM and CDR2 ANQGSEA come from the germline V gene. CDR3 length: 15 residues. The CDR3 here is CSVDSGRANADTQYF. The CDR3 DNA reads TGCAGCGTTGATAGCGGGAGGGCCAATGCAGATACGCAGTATTTT.

V gene TRBV29-1 combines with J gene TRBJ1-4, with D possibly TRBD1 on 5 matching bases. Germline V gene lookup returns CDR1 SQVTM and CDR2 ANQGSEA. V lost 7 bases and J 8 bases, leaving 14 bases between the germline ends. The CDR3 length is 12 residues. CDR3 loop: CSASHGGEKLFF. The CDR3 nucleotides read TGCAGCGCCTCTCACGGGGGAGAAAAACTGTTTTTT.

The CDR3 region is CASSLTAGYGYTF. In DNA, the CDR3 is TGTGCCAGCAGCTTAACGGCAGGGTATGGCTACACCTTC. The chain couples TRBV7-9 to TRBJ1-2, with a tentative D call TRBD1 (5 bases). Trimming took off 2 bases at V and 5 bases at J, with 9 bases between the two ends. CDR3 length equals 13 residues. CDR1 SEHNR and CDR2 FQNEAQ come from the germline V gene (reference sequence).

This sequence joins TRBV9 and TRBJ2-7, with 9 bases matching TRBD1. Germline CDR1 and CDR2: SGDLS and YYNGEE. The CDR3 consists of 12 residues. Losses at the gene ends were 10 bases for V and 6 bases for J; bases not matched to a gene: 8. CDR3 nucleotide sequence: TGTGCCTGGGGGGACAGGGTCTGCGAGCAGTACTTC. This sequence encodes CAWGDRVCEQYF.

This clone was picked up a small number of times. This chain joins TRBV4-3 and TRBJ1-4; the D gene is possibly TRBD1 (6 bases). Germline V gives CDR1 LGHNA, CDR2 YSLEER. The ends were cut back, 2 bases at V and 8 bases at J, with 15 bases in the middle. This CDR3 comprises 15 residues. Here the CDR3 DNA reads TGCGCCAGCAGCCAATCCTTCGGGACACAAGAAAAACTGTTTTTT. Its protein product is CASSQSFGTQEKLFF.

J is TRBJ2-5 and V is TRBV24-1, with TRBD2 matching 9 bases. V gave up 3 bases and J gave up 5 bases; unmatched junction bases: 3. Germline assignment: CDR1 KGHDR and CDR2 SFDVKD. This CDR3 has 14 amino acids. The CDR3 DNA reads TGTGCCACCAGTGATGCGGGGGGGCCTGAGACCCAGTACTTC. Amino acid sequence: CATSDAGGPETQYF.

This rearrangement joins TRBV12-2 to TRBJ1-1. TRBV12-2 is shown as a pseudogene. CDR3 length: 14 residues. CDR3 in amino acids: CASRPRTMNTEAFF. The DNA of the CDR3 is TGTGCAAGTCGGCCCCGGACTATGAACACTGAAGCTTTCTTT.

This chain uses TRBV5-6 with TRBJ2-1, with TRBD1 identical over 7 bases. From germline, CDR1 is SGHDT and CDR2 YYEEEE. The CDR3 contains 15 residues. With 4 bases clipped from V and 2 bases from J, the junction kept 6 bases outside the gene matches. In DNA form, the CDR3 reads TGTGCCAGCAGCCCTCGGCAGGGGGCCTACAATGAGCAGTTCTTC. Its translation: CASSPRQGAYNEQFF.

This clone was seen just once. The rearrangement uses TRBV27 and TRBJ2-7; TRBD1 aligns across 9 bases. Germline CDR1 and CDR2: MNHEY and SMNVEV (reference sequence). V lost 0 bases and J lost 2; bases outside the gene matches: 5. CDR3 size: 16 residues. CDR3 bases: TGTGCCAGCAGTTTATCAGGGACAGGGACCACCTACGAGCAGTACTTC. This encodes CASSLSGTGTTYEQYF.

As concerns this clone: This sample includes further DNA sequences coding for the same CDR3. CDR3 loop: CASSLSGYEQYF. CDR3 DNA sequence: TGTGCCAGCAGTTTATCCGGCTACGAGCAGTACTTC. This chain links TRBV28 with TRBJ2-7; D is undetermined. V was shortened by 1 base and J by 3 bases, with 4 bases between the two germline ends. The CDR3 covers 12 residues. Per the germline V gene, CDR1 is MDHEN and CDR2 is SYDVKM.

The chain combines TRBV20-1 with TRBJ1-1, with D perhaps TRBD1 (5 bases). V was cut by 5 bases and J by 1 base, with 5 bases left in between. This CDR3 contains 11 residues. Germline lookup yields CDR1 DFQATT and CDR2 SNEGSKA (reference sequence). Here the CDR3 reads CSADRNTEAFF. The CDR3 DNA reads TGCAGTGCTGACAGGAACACTGAAGCTTTCTTT.

The chain employs TRBV27 and TRBJ2-5, with D uncertain. V lost 6 bases and J lost 5, with 16 bases in between. CDR1 is MNHEY, CDR2 SMNVEV, per germline (reference sequence). CDR3 length: 14 residues. The CDR3 nucleotides read TGTGCCAGCAGCTCTAATCCCAGGTGGGAGACCCAGTACTTC. This codes for CASSSNPRWETQYF.